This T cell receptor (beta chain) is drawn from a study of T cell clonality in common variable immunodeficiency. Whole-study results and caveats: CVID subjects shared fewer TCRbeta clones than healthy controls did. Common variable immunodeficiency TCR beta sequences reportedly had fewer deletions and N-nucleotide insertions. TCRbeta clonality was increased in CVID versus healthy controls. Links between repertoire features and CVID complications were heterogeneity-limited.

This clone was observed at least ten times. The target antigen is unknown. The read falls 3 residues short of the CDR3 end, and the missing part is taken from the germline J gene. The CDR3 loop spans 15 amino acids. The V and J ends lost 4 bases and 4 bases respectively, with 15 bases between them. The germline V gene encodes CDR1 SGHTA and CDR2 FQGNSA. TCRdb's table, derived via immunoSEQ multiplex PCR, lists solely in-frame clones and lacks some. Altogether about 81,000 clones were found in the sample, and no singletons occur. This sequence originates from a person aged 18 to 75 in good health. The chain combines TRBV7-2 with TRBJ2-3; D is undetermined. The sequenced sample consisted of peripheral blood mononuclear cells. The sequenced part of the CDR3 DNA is TGTGCCAGCAGCTACGACTTTAACACCGCAGATACG. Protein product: CASSYDFNTADT. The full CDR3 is CASSYDFNTADTQYF. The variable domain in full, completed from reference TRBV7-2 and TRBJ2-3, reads GAGVSQSPSNKVTEKGKDVELRCDPISGHTALYWYRQSLGQGLEFLIYFQGNSAPDKSGLPSDRFSAERTGGSVSTLTIQRTQQEDSAVYLCASSYDFNTADTQYFGPGTRLTVL.